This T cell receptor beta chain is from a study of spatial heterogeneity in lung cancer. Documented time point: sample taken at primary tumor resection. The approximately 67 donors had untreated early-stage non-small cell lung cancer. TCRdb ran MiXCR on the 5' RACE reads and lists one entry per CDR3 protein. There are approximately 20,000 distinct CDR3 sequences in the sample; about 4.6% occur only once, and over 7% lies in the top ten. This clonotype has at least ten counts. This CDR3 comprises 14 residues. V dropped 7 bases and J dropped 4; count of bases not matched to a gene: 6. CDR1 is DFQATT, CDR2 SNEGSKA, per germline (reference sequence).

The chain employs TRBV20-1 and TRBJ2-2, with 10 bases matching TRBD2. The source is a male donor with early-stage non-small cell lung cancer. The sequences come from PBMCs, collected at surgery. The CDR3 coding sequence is TGCAGTGGGGCTAGCGGGAGACGCACCGGGGAGCTGTTTTTT. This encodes CSGASGRRTGELFF.